The clone carrying this TCR beta chain has a handful of counts. The sample holds other DNA sequences that translate to the same CDR3. This CDR3 region has 15 residues. V shed 3 bases and J 2 bases; nucleotides not matched to a gene: 3. The data originate from a study of shared clonotypes between healthy human individuals. The table came from immunoSEQ multiplex PCR; TCRdb's copy has only in-frame clones and leaves some out. The repertoire holds about 490,000 clones, 79% seen once, with 12% in the top ten. The receptor's source is a woman aged 40-49 years in good health. Some clones in this sample may be carry-over from other donors' samples. This chain connects TRBV23-1 to TRBJ2-7; 11 nucleotides line up with TRBD2. TRBV23-1 is placed among ORFs of uncertain function. Sequencing was done on a sample of PBMCs. The chain's CDR3 is CASSHNSGRAYEQYF. CDR3 bases: TGCGCCAGCAGTCATAATAGCGGGAGGGCCTACGAGCAGTACTTC.